This record looks at one TCR beta chain sequence and its context. The antigen is unknown. The sample belongs to a study of CD8 T cells in Susac syndrome. Germline loops: CDR1 SGHVS, CDR2 FQNEAQ. CDR3 length: 12 amino acids. V was trimmed by 5 bases and J by 3 bases, leaving 7 bases between them. TCR beta was sequenced from blood CD8+ and CD4+ T cells. It was healthy donors who served as the controls, matched for age and sex. Study observations and caveats: The study's TCR sequencing and HLA analysis covered a relatively small number of individuals, and the study acknowledged this.

Random hexamers served to reverse transcribe roughly 0.45 to 1 ug RNA. Across 54 Vbeta and 13 Jbeta, immunoSEQ multiplex PCR amplified TCR beta CDR3. A single record per CDR3 protein comes from TCRdb applying MiXCR to the immunoSEQ multiplex PCR reads. The repertoire has approximately 170,000 distinct CDR3 sequences, around 90% of them found once; the top ten carry around 0.08%. The chain has TRBV7-8 and TRBJ1-1; unclear D gene. Sequencing used CD4+ T cells from PBMCs. This clonotype originated in a human donor in good health. The CDR3 is CASSRTYTEAFF. CDR3 sequence (DNA): TGTGCCAGCAGCCGAACATACACTGAAGCTTTCTTT.